Following are 27 T cell receptor beta chains from one sample sequenced in a study of blood T cells in healthy people across ages. The second PCR ran about 6 to 11 cycles with a sample-barcoded 5' primer and J-beta primers. One entry per CDR3 protein, called by TCRdb with MiXCR from the 5' RACE reads. Of hundreds of thousands of distinct CDR3 sequences listed, 44% are singletons. Sample: blood. Receptor source: a man between 60 and 75 years old in good health.

CDR3 loop: CASSLGLAGVRSYNEQFF. The CDR3 nucleotides read TGTGCCAGCAGCTTAGGACTAGCGGGGGTCCGATCCTACAATGAGCAGTTCTTC. The chain has TRBV7-2 and TRBJ2-1; TRBD2 matches 12 bases. The ends lost 1 base at V and 1 base at J; junction bases unmatched: 5. The V gene's germline CDR1 is SGHTA and CDR2 FQGNSA. The CDR3 is 18 amino acids.

The rearrangement links TRBV24-1 to TRBJ2-3; D is undetermined. Germline V lookup: CDR1 KGHDR, CDR2 SFDVKD. This CDR3 is built from 16 residues. With 2 bases removed from V and 2 bases from J, the gap between germline ends came to 13 bases. In nucleotides, the CDR3 is TGTGCCACCAGTGATTACCCTAACAAAATCACAGATACGCAGTATTTT. It encodes CATSDYPNKITDTQYF.

The V call is TRBV12-3 or TRBV12-4, the J call TRBJ1-1, with TRBD1 identical over 7 bases. Germline trimming cut 7 bases from V and 0 bases from J; bases unmatched to any gene: 5. This CDR3 is built from 14 residues. The CDR3 DNA follows: TGTGCCAGCATCCTCGGGACAGTGAACACTGAAGCTTTCTTT. Translated, it gives CASILGTVNTEAFF.

V gene TRBV7-9 combines with J gene TRBJ2-5; D might be TRBD1 or TRBD2, each matching 5 bases. The CDR3 sequence is 13 residues long. Per germline, CDR1 SEHNR and CDR2 FQNEAQ (reference sequence). V gave up 9 bases and J gave up 5 bases, with 16 bases separating them. In DNA form, the CDR3 reads TGTGCCAGTTTGGGACCGCCGGGGGAGACCCAGTACTTC. Amino acids: CASLGPPGETQYF.

This chain links TRBV6-2 or TRBV6-3 with TRBJ2-3; possible D gene TRBD1, 5 bases. The CDR3 covers 13 residues. Trimming took off 11 bases at V and 2 bases at J, with 14 bases between the two ends. Germline values: CDR1 MNHEY, CDR2 SVGEGT. CDR3 nucleotides: TGTGCCGCCGGTGACAGCAACACAGATACGCAGTATTTT. Protein: CAAGDSNTDTQYF.

This clonotype was detected only a few times. The rearrangement uses TRBV4-3 and TRBJ2-3; TRBD2 might be the D (6 bases). The V gene lost 5 bases and the J gene lost 6 bases, with 9 bases spanning the gap. The CDR3 is 12 amino acids. Germline V gene data show CDR1 as LGHNA and CDR2 as YSLEER. The CDR3 region is CASSFAGDTQYF. The CDR3 nucleotides are TGCGCCAGCAGCTTTGCGGGGGATACGCAGTATTTT.

The J gene is TRBJ2-7, the V gene TRBV6-2 or TRBV6-3, with D tentatively TRBD2 (6 bases). The length of the CDR3 is 14 residues. Germline V gene lookup returns CDR1 MNHEY and CDR2 SVGEGT. V shed 6 bases and J shed 4 bases, with 16 bases lying between them. Written as DNA, the CDR3 is TGTGCCAGCAGCATACCACAGACTAGTTACGAGCAGTACTTC. This codes for CASSIPQTSYEQYF.

This clonotype has a handful of counts. The chain recombines TRBV7-7 with TRBJ2-5; a possible D gene is TRBD1 (6 bases). The V and J ends lost 2 bases and 2 bases respectively, with 9 bases between them. CDR3 length: 14 residues. Germline V gene sequence: CDR1 SSHAT, CDR2 FNYEAQ (reference sequence). As DNA, the CDR3 is TGTGCCAGCAGCTTACAGGGGAAGCAAGAGACCCAGTACTTC. Amino acid sequence: CASSLQGKQETQYF.

This rearrangement joins TRBV5-6 to TRBJ2-5; 7 bases line up with TRBD1. The CDR3 spans 16 residues. Germline V gives CDR1 SGHDT, CDR2 YYEEEE. Unmatched junction bases numbered 11, after V lost 0 bases and J lost 6 bases. The chain's CDR3 is CASSLGGGDRDKTQYF. The CDR3 DNA follows: TGTGCCAGCAGCTTGGGAGGAGGCGACAGGGATAAGACCCAGTACTTC.

This rearrangement joins TRBV5-1 to TRBJ2-2; no clear D. The CDR3 loop spans 16 amino acids. Germline V CDR1 and CDR2: SGHRS, YFSETQ. Trimming stripped 1 base from V and 0 bases from J, with 10 bases between. The DNA for the CDR3 is TGCGCCAGCAGCTTGAACCCAGGATCGAACACCGGGGAGCTGTTTTTT. Protein product: CASSLNPGSNTGELFF.

The chain links TRBV12-5 to TRBJ2-1; the match to TRBD1 covers 7 bases. CDR3 length: 12 residues. Trimming removed 1 base from V and 9 bases from J; junction bases left unmatched: 0. CDR1 LGHNT and CDR2 FRNRAP come from the germline V gene. The DNA of the CDR3 is TGTGCTAGTGGTTTGGGACAGGGTGAGCAGTTCTTC. It yields the protein CASGLGQGEQFF.

The chain uses TRBV28 and TRBJ2-7, with a weak D call TRBD1 (6 bases). The V and J ends lost 5 bases and 2 bases respectively, with 10 bases between them. The germline V gene encodes CDR1 MDHEN and CDR2 SYDVKM. CDR3 length: 13 residues. The CDR3 is CASSGTFTYEQYF. CDR3 bases: TGTGCCAGCAGTGGGACATTCACCTACGAGCAGTACTTC.

The chain is built from TRBV6-6 and TRBJ2-3; D unclear. The germline CDR1 and CDR2 sequences are MNHNY and SVGAGI (reference sequence). With 3 bases removed from V and 6 bases from J, the gap between germline ends came to 13 bases. The CDR3 loop spans 14 amino acids. The CDR3, as DNA: TGTGCCAGCAGTTATAATGTCCGAGCGGATACGCAGTATTTT. Translated, it gives CASSYNVRADTQYF.

This chain links TRBV15 with TRBJ2-4, with 7 bases lining up with TRBD2. The better agreement between TRBJ2-7 and the DNA end casts doubt on the J call. The CDR3 covers 16 residues. Germline V gene lookup returns CDR1 LNHNV and CDR2 YYDKDF (reference sequence). CDR3 nucleotide sequence: TGTGCCACCAGCAGAAACTCGGGACTACGAGCCTACGAGCAGTACTTC. Protein product: CATSRNSGLRAYEQYF.

This clonotype has just a few counts. This sequence joins TRBV6-1 and TRBJ2-6; unclear D gene. CDR1 is MNHNS and CDR2 is SASEGT in the germline V gene. The CDR3 covers 14 residues. V lost 7 bases, J lost 1 base, and 8 bases lay in between. The CDR3 DNA reads TGTGCCAGCATTTTACTTTCTGGGGCCAACGTCCTGACTTTC. Its protein product is CASILLSGANVLTF.

As regards this clonotype: Mismatch with germline at one junction end may stem from a read error. The chain recombines TRBV7-9 with TRBJ1-6, with TRBD1 identical over 9 bases. The CDR3 is 16 residues long. Germline V gene sequence: CDR1 SEHNR, CDR2 FQNEAQ (reference sequence). In DNA, the CDR3 is TGTGCCAGCAGCTCGGGACAGGGATCCTATAATTCGCCCCTCCACTTT. It translates to CASSSGQGSYNSPLHF.

The rearrangement links TRBV3-1 to TRBJ1-6; 10 bases are shared with TRBD1. CDR3 size: 13 residues. The V gene end was trimmed by 4 bases and the J gene end by 10 bases; junction bases not matched to a gene: 1. Germline CDR1 is LGHDT and CDR2 is YNNKEL (reference sequence). The CDR3 spells CASSRQGASPLHF. The CDR3 coding sequence is TGTGCCAGCAGCCGACAGGGGGCCTCACCCCTCCACTTT.

V gene TRBV18 combines with J gene TRBJ1-1; D remains unclear. Germline V CDR1 and CDR2: KGHSH, LQKENI. The length of the CDR3 is 17 residues. Deletions cut 4 bases from V and 3 bases from J, with 21 bases between. CDR3 sequence: CASSRERVPSLDTEAFF. The CDR3 DNA is TGTGCCAGCTCACGGGAGAGGGTGCCCAGTTTGGACACTGAAGCTTTCTTT.

The gene calls are TRBV29-1 and TRBJ2-5; a weak D match, TRBD1 (6 bases). CDR1 SQVTM and CDR2 ANQGSEA come from the germline V gene. V lost 6 bases and J lost 11, with 25 bases in between. This CDR3 comprises 14 residues. For the CDR3, the DNA is TGCAGCGTGGGGGCTAGATGGCCTGAGAATGAGCAGTACTTC. Translating gives CSVGARWPENEQYF.

The V call is TRBV7-6, the J call TRBJ1-2, with D possibly matching TRBD1 (5 bases). From germline, CDR1 is SGHVS and CDR2 FNYEAQ. CDR3 length equals 18 residues. The ends were cut back, 1 base at V and 7 bases at J, with 25 bases in the middle. CDR3 coding DNA: TGTGCCAGCAGCTTAGGTAGTGGAGGAACAGGATCCTATGTTGGCTACACCTTC. This gives the protein CASSLGSGGTGSYVGYTF.

This rearrangement joins TRBV4-3 to TRBJ1-1; 11 bases map to TRBD1. The CDR3 consists of 14 residues. V lost 5 bases to trimming and J lost 5 bases; unmatched junction nucleotides: 4. Per the germline V gene, CDR1 is LGHNA and CDR2 is YSLEER. The DNA for the CDR3 is TGCGCCAGCAGCATCGGACAGGGGGCGACTGAAGCTTTCTTT. Its protein is CASSIGQGATEAFF.

The CDR3 reads CASLQAGSATNEKLFF. CDR3 bases: TGTGCCAGCTTACAGGCGGGCTCCGCAACTAATGAAAAACTGTTTTTT. The chain joins TRBV9 to TRBJ1-4, with D maybe TRBD1 (5 bases). The CDR3 totals 16 residues. V lost 7 bases to trimming and J lost 0 bases, with 16 bases between them. Germline assignment: CDR1 SGDLS and CDR2 YYNGEE.

This clonotype occurred once. This may stem from a read error, because a much larger clone lies one nucleotide away. V is TRBV29-1 and J is TRBJ2-4, with D perhaps given as TRBD1 or TRBD2 (5 bases each). Judging by the DNA end, TRBJ2-7 fits better; the J call may be wrong. CDR3 size: 12 residues. Per germline, CDR1 SQVTM and CDR2 ANQGSEA. The CDR3, as DNA: TGCAGCGTTGTCCTGGGGGAGACCGAGCAGTACTTC. Protein sequence: CSVVLGETEQYF.

J is TRBJ2-7 and V is TRBV7-2; perhaps TRBD2 as D (6 bases). Germline V gene lookup returns CDR1 SGHTA and CDR2 FQGNSA. This CDR3 has 15 residues. V was trimmed by 1 base and J by 3 bases, leaving 13 bases between them. This CDR3 is CASSLGTSLNYEQYF. The CDR3 coding sequence is TGTGCCAGCAGCTTAGGTACTAGCCTGAACTACGAGCAGTACTTC. The whole variable domain, filled in from reference TRBV7-2 and TRBJ2-7, reads GAGVSQSPSNKVTEKGKDVELRCDPISGHTALYWYRQSLGQGLEFLIYFQGNSAPDKSGLPSDRFSAERTGGSVSTLTIQRTQQEDSAVYLCASSLGTSLNYEQYFGPGTRLTVT.

V gene TRBV7-3 combines with J gene TRBJ2-3; 8 bases line up with TRBD2. Looked up from germline, CDR1 is SGHTA and CDR2 is FQGTGA. The CDR3 extends over 18 amino acids. V was pared by 0 bases and J by 4 bases, with 12 bases of the junction left unmatched. The CDR3 is CASSLTVGGGRESDTQYF. The CDR3 DNA follows: TGTGCCAGCAGCTTAACGGTCGGGGGGGGCCGTGAGTCAGATACGCAGTATTTT.

The V call is TRBV5-5, the J call TRBJ2-1, with D perhaps TRBD1 (6 bases). V was pared by 0 bases and J by 6 bases, with 19 bases between. Germline assignment: CDR1 SGHKS and CDR2 YYEKEE (reference sequence). CDR3 size: 17 residues. CDR3 residues: CASSLAMQGTIGNEQFF. The CDR3 DNA follows: TGTGCCAGCAGCTTGGCTATGCAGGGGACGATTGGCAATGAGCAGTTCTTC.

This CDR3 reads CASSAGYLETQYF. DNA for the CDR3: TGCGCCAGCAGTGCAGGGTACCTAGAGACCCAGTACTTC. The V gene is TRBV10-1, the J gene TRBJ2-5; D might be TRBD1 (5 bases). V lost 4 bases to trimming and J lost 4 bases, with 10 bases between them. CDR3 size: 13 residues. The germline V gene encodes CDR1 WNHNN and CDR2 SYGVQD (reference sequence).